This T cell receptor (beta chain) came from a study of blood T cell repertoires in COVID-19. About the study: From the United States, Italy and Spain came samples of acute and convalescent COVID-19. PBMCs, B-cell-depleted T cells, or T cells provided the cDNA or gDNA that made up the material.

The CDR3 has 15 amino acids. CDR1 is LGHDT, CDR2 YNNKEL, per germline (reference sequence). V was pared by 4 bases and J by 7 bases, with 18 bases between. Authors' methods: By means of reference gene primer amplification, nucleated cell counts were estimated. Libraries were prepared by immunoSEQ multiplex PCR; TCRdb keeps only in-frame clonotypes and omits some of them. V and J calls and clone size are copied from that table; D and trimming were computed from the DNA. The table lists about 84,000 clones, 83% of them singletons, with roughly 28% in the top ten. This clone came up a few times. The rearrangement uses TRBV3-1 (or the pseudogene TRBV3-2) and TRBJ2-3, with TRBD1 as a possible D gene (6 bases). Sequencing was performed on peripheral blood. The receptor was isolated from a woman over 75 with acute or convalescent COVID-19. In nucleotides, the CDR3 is TGTGCCAGCAGCCGAGGGGACAACTTCGGGTATACGCAGTATTTT. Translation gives CASSRGDNFGYTQYF.